Listed below are T cell receptor beta chains from one sample, sequenced in a study of T cell responses to AZD1222 COVID-19 vaccine. Here immunoSEQ multiplex PCR was the method, and the copy in TCRdb shows in-frame clones only, minus some. The sample has about 120,000 clones, about 88% seen once. The source material was peripheral blood, sampled on day 0 of AZD1222 vaccination. These receptor sequences come from an adult in good health. Both conserved end residues are part of each CDR3. Fields, in order: D gene, V gene, J gene, clone size, CDR3 DNA, CDR3 protein. A D gene is named only where the DNA matches it firmly. A clone size is listed for some rows: how often the clone was seen (once, few, many), or a class if it is expanded.

D: NA
V: TRBV4-1
J: TRBJ1-1
size: NA
DNA: TGCGCCAGCAGGGAAACAAGGGTTAGCCGGTACACTGAAGCTTTCTTT
CDR3: CASRETRVSRYTEAFF

D: NA
V: TRBV2
J: TRBJ2-3
size: few
DNA: TGTGCCAGCAACAACGGAGACACAGATACGCAGTATTTT
CDR3: CASNNGDTDTQYF

D: TRBD1
V: TRBV5-1
J: TRBJ2-2
size: once
DNA: TGCGCCAGCAGCTTGGACAGGGGGAACACCGGGGAGCTGTTTTTT
CDR3: CASSLDRGNTGELFF

D: NA
V: TRBV6-5
J: TRBJ1-1
size: NA
DNA: TGTGCCAGCAGCCCAGGGACTGAAGCTTTCTTT
CDR3: CASSPGTEAFF

D: NA
V: TRBV5-1
J: TRBJ1-1
size: NA
DNA: TGCGCCAGCAGCTTTACGGGCAGCATGAACACTGAAGCTTTCTTT
CDR3: CASSFTGSMNTEAFF

D: TRBD1
V: TRBV5-6
J: TRBJ1-2
size: once
DNA: TGTGCCAGCAGCCCGACAGGGCTTGGCTACACCTTC
CDR3: CASSPTGLGYTF

D: TRBD1
V: TRBV19
J: TRBJ1-1
size: once
DNA: TGTGCCAGTAGTCCCTGGACAGGGATGGACACTGAAGCTTTCTTT
CDR3: CASSPWTGMDTEAFF

D: TRBD2
V: TRBV5-1
J: TRBJ2-5
size: NA
DNA: TGCGCCAGCAGCCCGTTGATAGCGGGAGGAAAGACCCAGTACTTC
CDR3: CASSPLIAGGKTQYF

D: NA
V: TRBV21-1
J: TRBJ1-1
size: NA
DNA: TGTGCCAGCAGCAAACGCCGGACAGGATGTCGCGTAAGGACTGAAGCTTTCTTT
CDR3: CASSKRRTGCRVRTEAFF

D: TRBD2
V: TRBV7-3
J: TRBJ2-7
size: NA
DNA: TGTGCCAGCAGCTCACTAGCGGGAGGGATCAACGAGCAGTACTTC
CDR3: CASSSLAGGINEQYF

D: NA
V: TRBV9
J: TRBJ2-1
size: NA
DNA: TGTGCCAGCAGCTTGGCTTCCAATGAGCAGTTCTTC
CDR3: CASSLASNEQFF

D: TRBD2
V: TRBV6-5
J: TRBJ2-7
size: NA
DNA: TGTGCCAGCAGACGGCAGCGGGAGTCTTCTTACGAGCAGTACTTC
CDR3: CASRRQRESSYEQYF

D: NA
V: TRBV6-5
J: TRBJ2-3
size: NA
DNA: TGTGCCAGCAGGGGGGACGGCACAGATACGCAGTATTTT
CDR3: CASRGDGTDTQYF

D: NA
V: TRBV6-6
J: TRBJ1-6
size: NA
DNA: TGTGCCAGCCGGGACGGAAATAATTCACCCCTCCACTTT
CDR3: CASRDGNNSPLHF

D: NA
V: TRBV29-1
J: TRBJ1-4
size: once
DNA: TGCAGCGTTGTTATACGGGGGGCCTTATTTTTT
CDR3: CSVVIRGALFF

D: NA
V: TRBV7-9
J: TRBJ1-2
size: NA
DNA: TGTGCCAGCAACCCCCACATGGACGGCCCCTATGGCTACACCTTC
CDR3: CASNPHMDGPYGYTF

D: NA
V: TRBV19
J: TRBJ2-7
size: NA
DNA: TGTGCCAGTAGTACGAGCAACATACCCTACGAGCAGTACTTC
CDR3: CASSTSNIPYEQYF

D: TRBD2
V: TRBV30
J: TRBJ2-1
size: once
DNA: TGTGCCCGTACTAAGAGTGCGGGAGGCTACAATGAGCAGTTCTTC
CDR3: CARTKSAGGYNEQFF

D: NA
V: TRBV6-5
J: TRBJ2-7
size: NA
DNA: TGTGCCAGCAGTTATGGGACCGCTCCCTCCTACGAGCAGTACTTC
CDR3: CASSYGTAPSYEQYF

D: NA
V: TRBV29-1
J: TRBJ2-7
size: NA
DNA: TGCAGCGTTGGGGGACTCCGTGAAGGTGGAGAGCAGTACTTC
CDR3: CSVGGLREGGEQYF

D: NA
V: TRBV9
J: TRBJ1-3
size: NA
DNA: TGTGCCAGCAGCGAGGGAACTGGAAACACCATATATTTT
CDR3: CASSEGTGNTIYF

D: NA
V: TRBV11-2
J: TRBJ2-7
size: NA
DNA: TGTGCCAGCAGCGCAGGGGGAGCGGGGGCCCGGGGCGAGCAGTACTTC
CDR3: CASSAGGAGARGEQYF

D: TRBD1
V: TRBV7-2
J: TRBJ2-3
size: NA
DNA: TGTGCCAGCAGCTTTTACAGGGGCGACACAGATACGCAGTATTTT
CDR3: CASSFYRGDTDTQYF

D: TRBD1
V: TRBV29-1
J: TRBJ1-2
size: NA
DNA: TGCAGCGTTGAAGCTACAGGGGTAGGCTATGGCTACACCTTC
CDR3: CSVEATGVGYGYTF

D: NA
V: TRBV11-3
J: TRBJ1-5
size: NA
DNA: TGTGCCAGCCAGGGAAGGAAGCCCCAGCATTTT
CDR3: CASQGRKPQHF

D: TRBD1
V: TRBV19
J: TRBJ2-5
size: NA
DNA: TGTGCCAGAGGAGCCGGGACAGTGCAAGAGACCCAGTACTTC
CDR3: CARGAGTVQETQYF